Sequencing of this T cell receptor (beta chain) was carried out in a study of cytomegalovirus exposure and HLA in healthy donors. Study information: Later analysis reported that the 120 or so validation repertoires shared the platform of the roughly 680 first-cohort repertoires. Study-wide points: Many donors shared some public TCRs, even though most TCR sequences were rare. Clusters of TCRs from the first cohort tended to co-occur in the roughly 120 validation repertoires (as a later analysis found). Researchers reported that three CMV-associated chains were confirmed in vitro as CMV antigen-specific.

As regards this clone: Its antigen is currently unknown.

Data came from immunoSEQ multiplex PCR; TCRdb stores just in-frame clones and leaves some out. The sample includes under 150,000 clones, around 84% of them seen just once. CDR1 LGHNT and CDR2 FRNRAP come from the germline V gene. V was trimmed by 2 bases and J by 6 bases, leaving 10 bases between them. The CDR3 has 13 residues. This sequence was found in a man aged 18 to 35 in good health and CMV-seropositive. The J gene is TRBJ1-1, the V gene TRBV12-5; D remains ambiguous. The sequenced sample consisted of PBMCs. CDR3 coding DNA: TGTGCTAGTGGTTTGCTCACGGGAGCTGAAGCTTTCTTT. Its protein product is CASGLLTGAEAFF.